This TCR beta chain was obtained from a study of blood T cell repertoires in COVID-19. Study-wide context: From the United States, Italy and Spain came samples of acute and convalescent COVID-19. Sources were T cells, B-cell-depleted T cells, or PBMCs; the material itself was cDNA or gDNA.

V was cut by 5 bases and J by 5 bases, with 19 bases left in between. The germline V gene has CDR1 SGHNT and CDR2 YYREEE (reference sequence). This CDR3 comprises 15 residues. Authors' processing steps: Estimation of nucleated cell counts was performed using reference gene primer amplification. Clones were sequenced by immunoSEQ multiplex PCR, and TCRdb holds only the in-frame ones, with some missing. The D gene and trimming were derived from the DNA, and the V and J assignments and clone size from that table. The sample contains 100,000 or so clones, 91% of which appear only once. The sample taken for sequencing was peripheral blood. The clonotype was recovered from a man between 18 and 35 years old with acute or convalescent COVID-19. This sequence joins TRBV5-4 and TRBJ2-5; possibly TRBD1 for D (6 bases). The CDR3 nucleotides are TGTGCCAGCAGGCAAATAACAGGGCTAGGGGAGACCCAGTACTTC. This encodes CASRQITGLGETQYF.